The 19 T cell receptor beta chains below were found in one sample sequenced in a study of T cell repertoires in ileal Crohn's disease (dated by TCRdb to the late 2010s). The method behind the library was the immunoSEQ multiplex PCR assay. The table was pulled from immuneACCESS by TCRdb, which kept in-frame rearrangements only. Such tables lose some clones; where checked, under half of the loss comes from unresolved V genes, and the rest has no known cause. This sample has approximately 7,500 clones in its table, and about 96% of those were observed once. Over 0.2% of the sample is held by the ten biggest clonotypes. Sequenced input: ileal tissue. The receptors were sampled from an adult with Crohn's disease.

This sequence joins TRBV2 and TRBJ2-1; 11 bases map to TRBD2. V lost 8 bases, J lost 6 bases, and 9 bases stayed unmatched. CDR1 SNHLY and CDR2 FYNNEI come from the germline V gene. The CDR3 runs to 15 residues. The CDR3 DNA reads TGTGCCAGCTCCAGACTAGCGGGGCCGGGCAATGAGCAGTTCTTC. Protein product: CASSRLAGPGNEQFF. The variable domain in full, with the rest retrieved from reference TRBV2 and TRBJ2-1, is EPEVTQTPSHQVTQMGQEVILRCVPISNHLYFYWYRQILGQKVEFLVSFYNNEISEKSEIFDDQFSVERPDGSNFTLKIRSTKLEDSAMYFCASSRLAGPGNEQFFGPGTRLTVL.

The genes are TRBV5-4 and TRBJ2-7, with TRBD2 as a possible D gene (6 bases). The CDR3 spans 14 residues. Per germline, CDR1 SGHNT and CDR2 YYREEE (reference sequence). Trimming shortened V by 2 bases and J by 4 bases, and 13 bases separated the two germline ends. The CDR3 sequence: CASSFGGGLYEQYF. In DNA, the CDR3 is TGTGCCAGCAGCTTCGGGGGAGGCCTTTACGAGCAGTACTTC.

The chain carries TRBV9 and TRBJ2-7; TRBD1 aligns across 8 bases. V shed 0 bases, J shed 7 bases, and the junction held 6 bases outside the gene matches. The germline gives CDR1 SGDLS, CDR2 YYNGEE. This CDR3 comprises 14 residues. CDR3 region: CASSVGPGQGEQYF. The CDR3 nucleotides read TGTGCCAGCAGCGTAGGCCCCGGACAGGGTGAGCAGTACTTC. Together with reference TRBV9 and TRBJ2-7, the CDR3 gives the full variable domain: DSGVTQTPKHLITATGQRVTLRCSPRSGDLSVYWYQQSLDQGLQFLIQYYNGEERAKGNILERFSAQQFPDLHSELNLSSLELGDSALYFCASSVGPGQGEQYFGPGTRLTVT.

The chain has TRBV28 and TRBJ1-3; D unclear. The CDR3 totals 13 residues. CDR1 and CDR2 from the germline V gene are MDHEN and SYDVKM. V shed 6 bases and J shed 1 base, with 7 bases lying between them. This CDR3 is CASREGSGNTIYF. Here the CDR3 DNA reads TGTGCCAGCAGGGAGGGTTCTGGAAACACCATATATTTT.

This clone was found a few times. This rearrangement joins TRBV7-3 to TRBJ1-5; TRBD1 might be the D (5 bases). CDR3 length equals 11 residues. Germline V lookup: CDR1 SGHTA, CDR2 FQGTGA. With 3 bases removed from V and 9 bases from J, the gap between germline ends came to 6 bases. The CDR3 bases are TGTGCCAGCAGCTTGGGGGGGCCCCAGCATTTT. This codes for CASSLGGPQHF.

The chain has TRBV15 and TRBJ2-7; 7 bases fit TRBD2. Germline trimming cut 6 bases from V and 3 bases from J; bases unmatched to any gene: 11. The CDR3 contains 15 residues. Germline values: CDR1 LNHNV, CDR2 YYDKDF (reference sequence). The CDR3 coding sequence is TGTGCCACCAGTCCGAGCCGGGGGGTCATCTACGAGCAGTACTTC. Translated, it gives CATSPSRGVIYEQYF. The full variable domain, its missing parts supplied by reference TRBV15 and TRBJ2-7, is DAMVIQNPRYQVTQFGKPVTLSCSQTLNHNVMYWYQQKSSQAPKLLFHYYDKDFNNEADTPDNFQSRRPNTSFCFLDIRSPGLGDTAMYLCATSPSRGVIYEQYFGPGTRLTVT.

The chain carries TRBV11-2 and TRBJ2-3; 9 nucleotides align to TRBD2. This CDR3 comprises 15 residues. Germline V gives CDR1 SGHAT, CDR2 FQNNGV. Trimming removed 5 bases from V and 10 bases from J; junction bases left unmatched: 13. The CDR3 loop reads CASSVDVRGGVSQYF. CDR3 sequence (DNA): TGTGCCAGCAGCGTCGACGTGCGGGGGGGCGTCTCGCAGTATTTT.

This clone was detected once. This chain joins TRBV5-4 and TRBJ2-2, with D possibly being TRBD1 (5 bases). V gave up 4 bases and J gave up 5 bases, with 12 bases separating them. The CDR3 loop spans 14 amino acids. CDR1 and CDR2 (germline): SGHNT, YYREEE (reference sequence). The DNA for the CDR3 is TGTGCCAGCAGCCACGAAGGGGATACCGGGGAGCTGTTTTTT. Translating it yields CASSHEGDTGELFF.

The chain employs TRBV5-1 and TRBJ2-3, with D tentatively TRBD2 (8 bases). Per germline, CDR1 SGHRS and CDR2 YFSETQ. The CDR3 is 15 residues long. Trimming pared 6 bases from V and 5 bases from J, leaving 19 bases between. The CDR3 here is CASNPRGRGEDTQYF. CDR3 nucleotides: TGCGCCAGCAACCCGAGGGGGCGGGGGGAAGATACGCAGTATTTT.

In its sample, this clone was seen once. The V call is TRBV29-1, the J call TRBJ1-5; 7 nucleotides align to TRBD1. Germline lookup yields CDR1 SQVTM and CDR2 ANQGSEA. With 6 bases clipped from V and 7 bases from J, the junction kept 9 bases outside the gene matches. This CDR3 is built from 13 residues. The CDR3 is CSVGQDRIQPQHF. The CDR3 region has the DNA TGCAGCGTCGGACAGGACCGAATCCAGCCCCAGCATTTT.

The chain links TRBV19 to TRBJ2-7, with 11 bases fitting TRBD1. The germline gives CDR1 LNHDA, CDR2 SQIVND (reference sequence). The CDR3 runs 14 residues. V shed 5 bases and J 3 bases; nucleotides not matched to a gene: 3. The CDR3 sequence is CASSPGTGGYEQYF. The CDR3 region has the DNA TGTGCCAGTAGTCCCGGGACAGGGGGCTACGAGCAGTACTTC. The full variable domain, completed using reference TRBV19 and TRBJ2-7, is DGGITQSPKYLFRKEGQNVTLSCEQNLNHDAMYWYRQDPGQGLRLIYYSQIVNDFQKGDIAEGYSVSREKKESFPLTVTSAQKNPTAFYLCASSPGTGGYEQYFGPGTRLTVT.

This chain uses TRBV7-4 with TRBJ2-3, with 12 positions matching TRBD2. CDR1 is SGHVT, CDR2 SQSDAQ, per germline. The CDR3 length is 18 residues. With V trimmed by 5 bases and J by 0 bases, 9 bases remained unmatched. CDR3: CASSNRLAGELSTDTQYF. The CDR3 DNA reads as TGTGCCAGCAGCAACAGACTAGCGGGGGAACTTAGCACAGATACGCAGTATTTT.

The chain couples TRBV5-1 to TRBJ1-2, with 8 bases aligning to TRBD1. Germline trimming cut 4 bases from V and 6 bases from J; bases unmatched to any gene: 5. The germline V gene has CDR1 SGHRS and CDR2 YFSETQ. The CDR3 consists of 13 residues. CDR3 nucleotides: TGCGCCAGCAGCCCCGACAGGGGAGATGGCTACACCTTC. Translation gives CASSPDRGDGYTF.

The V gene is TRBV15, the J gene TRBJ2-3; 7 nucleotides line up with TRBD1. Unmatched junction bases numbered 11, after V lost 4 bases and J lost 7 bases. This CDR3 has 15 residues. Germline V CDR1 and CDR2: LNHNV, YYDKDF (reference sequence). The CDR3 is CATSIPGTASHTQYF. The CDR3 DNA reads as TGTGCCACCAGCATTCCCGGGACAGCCTCGCATACGCAGTATTTT.

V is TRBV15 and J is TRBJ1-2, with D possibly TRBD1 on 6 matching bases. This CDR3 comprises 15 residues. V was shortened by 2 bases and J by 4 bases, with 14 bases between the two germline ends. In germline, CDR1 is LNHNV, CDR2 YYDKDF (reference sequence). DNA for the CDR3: TGTGCCACCAGCAGAACACAGGGTGCGGTCTATGGCTACACCTTC. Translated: CATSRTQGAVYGYTF.

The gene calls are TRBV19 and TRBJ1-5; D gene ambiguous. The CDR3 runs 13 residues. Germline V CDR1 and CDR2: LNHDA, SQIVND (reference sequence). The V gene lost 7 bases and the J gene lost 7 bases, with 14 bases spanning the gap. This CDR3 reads CASTSAFGQPQHF. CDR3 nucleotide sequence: TGTGCCAGTACCAGTGCGTTCGGGCAGCCCCAGCATTTT.

CDR3 region: CASSPDSEQYF. CDR3 bases: TGTGCCAGCTCACCGGACTCTGAGCAGTACTTC. This sequence joins TRBV18 and TRBJ2-7, with D possibly matching TRBD2 (5 bases). This CDR3 has 11 amino acids. The V end lost 3 bases, the J end lost 7 bases, and 7 bases lay between the germline ends. The germline CDR1 and CDR2 sequences are KGHSH and LQKENI.

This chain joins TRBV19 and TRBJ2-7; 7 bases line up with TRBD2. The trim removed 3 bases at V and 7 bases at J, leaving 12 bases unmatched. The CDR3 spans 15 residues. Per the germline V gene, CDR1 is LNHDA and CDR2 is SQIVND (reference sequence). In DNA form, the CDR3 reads TGTGCCAGTAGTATCGCCCGACTAGCCATGGGAGAGCAGTACTTC. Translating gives CASSIARLAMGEQYF.

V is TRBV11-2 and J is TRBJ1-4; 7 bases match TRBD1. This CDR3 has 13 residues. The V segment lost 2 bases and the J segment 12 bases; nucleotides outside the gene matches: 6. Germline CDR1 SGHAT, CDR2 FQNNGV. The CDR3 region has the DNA TGTGCCAGCAGCTTAAAGTTCACAGGGGAACTGTTTTTT. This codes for CASSLKFTGELFF.